Below are 18 T cell receptor beta chains sequenced from a single sample in a study of T cells after yellow fever vaccination. TCRdb re-called the 5' RACE reads through MiXCR, storing one row per CDR3 protein. The sample includes about 360,000 distinct CDR3 sequences, 6% to 8% seen only once; the top ten take 15%. Sequenced here: PBMCs, sampled 5 days after the yellow fever booster vaccination. All receptors come from a man aged 25 to 45 who received the YFV17D yellow fever vaccine.

This clonotype turned up a few times. The CDR3 is CASSGGEGTGEKTQYF. DNA for the CDR3: TGTGCCAGCAGCGGAGGAGAGGGGACAGGGGAAAAGACCCAGTACTTC. V usage is TRBV9 and J usage is TRBJ2-5; TRBD1 agrees at 10 bases. The CDR3 is 16 amino acids. The germline gives CDR1 SGDLS, CDR2 YYNGEE. With 3 bases clipped from V and 6 bases from J, the junction kept 11 bases outside the gene matches.

There are many counts of this clonotype. J is TRBJ1-2 and V is TRBV11-2, with D perhaps TRBD1 (5 bases). Germline V gives CDR1 SGHAT, CDR2 FQNNGV. This CDR3 is built from 15 residues. Deletions cut 2 bases from V and 3 bases from J, with 13 bases between. CDR3 loop: CASSLHQTDYYGYTF. The CDR3 coding sequence is TGTGCCAGCAGCTTACACCAGACAGACTACTATGGCTACACCTTC. The complete variable domain, with remaining parts taken from reference TRBV11-2 and TRBJ1-2, reads EAGVAQSPRYKIIEKRQSVAFWCNPISGHATLYWYQQILGQGPKLLIQFQNNGVVDDSQLPKDRFSAERLKGVDSTLKIQPAKLEDSAVYLCASSLHQTDYYGYTFGSGTRLTVV.

A word on this clonotype: This sequence may be a read error, since a much larger clone differs from it by one base. The conserved final phenylalanine or tryptophan is absent from the CDR3, which likely points to a read error. This chain links TRBV20-1 with TRBJ2-1, with 9 positions matching TRBD1. Unmatched junction bases numbered 5, after V lost 0 bases and J lost 8 bases. The CDR3 is 14 amino acids. Germline V gene lookup returns CDR1 DFQATT and CDR2 SNEGSKA (reference sequence). The CDR3 loop is CSARDGTGPYEQFI. CDR3 DNA: TGCAGTGCTAGAGACGGGACAGGGCCCTATGAGCAGTTCATC.

The chain joins TRBV12-3 or TRBV12-4 to TRBJ2-1, with TRBD1 matching over 10 bases. The CDR3 is made up of 16 amino acids. Trimming removed 7 bases from V and 2 bases from J; junction bases left unmatched: 8. CDR3: CASTPLGQGAYNEQFF. The CDR3 DNA reads as TGTGCCAGCACCCCACTAGGACAGGGGGCCTACAATGAGCAGTTCTTC.

Concerning this clonotype itself: The junction shows a germline mismatch at one end, possibly a read error. The genes are TRBV6-6 and TRBJ2-7, with unresolved D. The CDR3 length is 12 residues. Germline CDR1 is MNHNY and CDR2 is SVGAGI (reference sequence). The CDR3 nucleotides read TGTGCCAGCAGCCAAACTGCCTACGAGCTGTACTTC. This sequence encodes CASSQTAYELYF.

This clonotype was seen many times. The J gene is TRBJ1-2, the V gene TRBV20-1; D is ambiguous. Trimming left V 6 bases short and J 8 bases short, with 13 bases between. Germline loops: CDR1 DFQATT, CDR2 SNEGSKA (reference sequence). CDR3 length: 11 amino acids. The CDR3 nucleotides read TGCAGTGCCCCGACCCCGGGGGGCTACACCTTC. Translated, it gives CSAPTPGGYTF.

J is TRBJ1-4 and V is TRBV28, with a tentative D call TRBD1 (5 bases). Per the germline V gene, CDR1 is MDHEN and CDR2 is SYDVKM. CDR3 size: 15 residues. The V gene lost 4 bases and the J gene lost 8 bases, with 17 bases spanning the gap. CDR3 sequence reads: CASSSERTSGEKLFF. For the CDR3, the DNA is TGTGCCAGCAGTTCAGAGAGGACATCAGGAGAAAAACTGTTTTTT. Full variable domain (missing parts from reference TRBV28 and TRBJ1-4): DVKVTQSSRYLVKRTGEKVFLECVQDMDHENMFWYRQDPGLGLRLIYFSYDVKMKEKGDIPEGYSVSREKKERFSLILESASTNQTSMYLCASSSERTSGEKLFFGSGTQLSVL.

The chain recombines TRBV10-3 with TRBJ2-1; 7 bases map to TRBD1. Germline V gene lookup returns CDR1 ENHRY and CDR2 SYGVKD. Germline trimming cut 7 bases from V and 2 bases from J; bases unmatched to any gene: 5. The CDR3 sequence is 14 residues long. The CDR3 bases are TGTGCCATCACTATGACAGGGACCTACAATGAGCAGTTCTTC. Amino acids: CAITMTGTYNEQFF.

The rearrangement links TRBV5-4 to TRBJ2-2, with D unresolved. This CDR3 spans 13 amino acids. V was clipped by 0 bases and J by 10 bases, with 10 bases between them. Germline CDR1 SGHNT, CDR2 YYREEE (reference sequence). The CDR3: CASSLGDAVELFF. The CDR3 DNA reads as TGTGCCAGCAGCTTGGGCGATGCCGTGGAGCTGTTTTTT.

The sample holds many counts of this clonotype. The J gene is TRBJ2-1, the V gene TRBV20-1, with a possible D match to TRBD2 (6 bases). In germline, CDR1 is DFQATT, CDR2 SNEGSKA (reference sequence). The CDR3 has 13 residues. Trimming removed 8 bases from V and 8 bases from J, with 19 bases in between. CDR3 sequence: CSSLAGRFHEQFF. The CDR3 nucleotides are TGCAGTTCACTAGCAGGGAGGTTCCATGAGCAGTTCTTC.

This clonotype has just a few counts. The chain combines TRBV11-2 with TRBJ2-1; possibly TRBD1 or TRBD2 for D (5 bases each). Trimming removed 3 bases from V and 8 bases from J, with 20 bases in between. Germline assignment: CDR1 SGHAT and CDR2 FQNNGV. This CDR3 contains 16 residues. CDR3 sequence reads: CASSLGPGPTPHEQFF. The CDR3 bases are TGTGCCAGCAGCTTGGGTCCGGGACCGACCCCCCATGAGCAGTTCTTC.

There are a few counts of this clonotype. Germline and junction disagree at one end, which may indicate a read error. V and J are TRBV10-3 and TRBJ2-5; 10 positions match TRBD1. The CDR3 covers 16 residues. Germline assignment: CDR1 ENHRY and CDR2 SYGVKD. The DNA of the CDR3 is TGTGCAATCAACCTACGCAAGGACAGGGGGCAAGAGACCCAGTACTTC. Translating gives CAINLRKDRGQETQYF.

This clonotype was recorded at least ten times. V usage is TRBV5-6 and J usage is TRBJ2-5, with a tentative D call TRBD2 (7 bases). Per the germline V gene, CDR1 is SGHDT and CDR2 is YYEEEE. The CDR3 is 14 residues long. V was clipped by 4 bases and J by 2 bases, with 12 bases between them. The CDR3, as DNA: TGTGCCAGCAGCCCCGGGGGGCCGCAAGAGACCCAGTACTTC. Its protein is CASSPGGPQETQYF.

This clonotype was found a few times. V gene TRBV5-1 combines with J gene TRBJ2-1, with 8 bases identical to TRBD1. The CDR3 has 16 amino acids. J lost 3 bases, V lost 0 bases, and 5 bases had no gene match. Germline CDR1 and CDR2: SGHRS and YFSETQ. The DNA for the CDR3 is TGCGCCAGCAGCTTGGTGGGGACAGGATTCTACAATGAGCAGTTCTTC. It specifies CASSLVGTGFYNEQFF. Complete variable domain (other parts from reference TRBV5-1 and TRBJ2-1): KAGVTQTPRYLIKTRGQQVTLSCSPISGHRSVSWYQQTPGQGLQFLFEYFSETQRNKGNFPGRFSGRQFSNSRSEMNVSTLELGDSALYLCASSLVGTGFYNEQFFGPGTRLTVL.

In its sample, this clonotype was seen a few times. The chain uses TRBV19 and TRBJ2-7, with 7 positions matching TRBD1. The junction had 4 bases not matched to a gene; V was cut back by 3 bases and J by 2 bases. The CDR3 loop spans 14 amino acids. CDR1 and CDR2 (germline): LNHDA, SQIVND (reference sequence). The CDR3 sequence is CASSMGTDPYEQYF. The CDR3 DNA reads TGTGCCAGTAGTATGGGGACAGACCCCTACGAGCAGTACTTC.

The J gene is TRBJ2-7, the V gene TRBV13, with 9 bases lining up with TRBD2. CDR1 and CDR2 (germline): PRHDT, FYEKMQ (reference sequence). The CDR3 is 13 residues long. V gave up 7 bases and J gave up 5 bases; unmatched junction bases: 6. CDR3: CASKRGASDEQYF. The CDR3 DNA sequence: TGTGCCAGCAAGCGGGGGGCTTCAGACGAGCAGTACTTC. Based on the CDR3 plus reference TRBV13 and TRBJ2-7, the full variable domain is AAGVIQSPRHLIKEKRETATLKCYPIPRHDTVYWYQQGPGQDPQFLISFYEKMQSDKGSIPDRFSAQQFSDYHSELNMSSLELGDSALYFCASKRGASDEQYFGPGTRLTVT.

In its sample, this clonotype was seen a few times. The chain recombines TRBV10-3 with TRBJ2-1, with D possibly TRBD2 on 5 matching bases. V dropped 4 bases and J dropped 6 bases, with 16 bases sitting between them. Germline CDR1 ENHRY, CDR2 SYGVKD. The CDR3 has 15 amino acids. As DNA, the CDR3 is TGTGCCATCAGTGGAGGGATCCCCAAACGCAATGAGCAGTTCTTC. Translated: CAISGGIPKRNEQFF.

J is TRBJ1-6 and V is TRBV7-2; possibly TRBD1 for D (5 bases). Germline CDR1 and CDR2: SGHTA and FQGNSA. Trimming removed 1 base from V and 5 bases from J, with 15 bases in between. The CDR3 is made up of 17 amino acids. CDR3 residues: CASSLVYRGGDNSPLHF. The CDR3 DNA follows: TGTGCCAGCAGCTTAGTTTACCGGGGGGGGGATAATTCACCCCTCCACTTT. Based on the CDR3 plus reference TRBV7-2 and TRBJ1-6, the full variable domain is GAGVSQSPSNKVTEKGKDVELRCDPISGHTALYWYRQSLGQGLEFLIYFQGNSAPDKSGLPSDRFSAERTGGSVSTLTIQRTQQEDSAVYLCASSLVYRGGDNSPLHFGNGTRLTVT.